The rows below give T cell receptor beta chains drawn from one sample of a study of blood T cell repertoires in COVID-19. Repertoires were generated with immunoSEQ multiplex PCR, while TCRdb's copy carries only in-frame clones and drops some. The sample has about 100,000 clones, approximately 80% seen once; the top ten hold roughly an eighth. Sample: peripheral blood. These receptors were collected from a woman in her 70s with acute or convalescent COVID-19. Each CDR3 is given with its conserved first and last residue. The order of the fields is clone size, CDR3 length, J gene, D gene, V gene, CDR3 DNA, CDR3 protein. D genes are given only for firm matches. Rows give clone size only sometimes, using once, few, many, or a class for an expanded clone.

clone size: few; CDR3 length: 12; J gene: TRBJ1-1; D gene: NA; V gene: TRBV11-2; CDR3 DNA: TGTGCCAGCAGCCGCGACAGCCCTGAAGCTTTCTTT; CDR3 protein: CASSRDSPEAFF
clone size: once; CDR3 length: 15; J gene: TRBJ1-1; D gene: NA; V gene: TRBV14; CDR3 DNA: TGTGCCAGCAGCCCTCTAGGGAGGTTGGGCACTGAAGCTTTCTTT; CDR3 protein: CASSPLGRLGTEAFF
clone size: NA; CDR3 length: 15; J gene: TRBJ1-2; D gene: TRBD1; V gene: TRBV7-8; CDR3 DNA: TGTGCCAGCAGCTTATTCGCCGGGACAGGGGATGGCTACACCTTC; CDR3 protein: CASSLFAGTGDGYTF
clone size: once; CDR3 length: 14; J gene: TRBJ1-2; D gene: NA; V gene: TRBV5-6; CDR3 DNA: TGTGCCAGCAGCAACCGGGCAGGGAACTATGGCTACACCTTC; CDR3 protein: CASSNRAGNYGYTF
clone size: NA; CDR3 length: 17; J gene: TRBJ1-2; D gene: NA; V gene: TRBV7-9; CDR3 DNA: TGTGCCAGCAGCTCGAGCCGGGACACCCTAAGTCGCTATGGCTACACCTTC; CDR3 protein: CASSSSRDTLSRYGYTF
clone size: NA; CDR3 length: 11; J gene: TRBJ2-3; D gene: NA; V gene: TRBV25-1; CDR3 DNA: TGTGCCAGCAGGCTCGGGGATACGCAGTATTTT; CDR3 protein: CASRLGDTQYF
clone size: few; CDR3 length: 14; J gene: TRBJ2-2; D gene: NA; V gene: TRBV14; CDR3 DNA: TGTGCCAGCAGCCAAGGCCGGTACACCGGGGAGCTGTTTTTT; CDR3 protein: CASSQGRYTGELFF
clone size: NA; CDR3 length: 13; J gene: TRBJ1-1; D gene: NA; V gene: TRBV7-2; CDR3 DNA: TGTGCCAGCAGCTTAAATCGGGGTGGAGAAGCTTTCTTT; CDR3 protein: CASSLNRGGEAFF
clone size: NA; CDR3 length: 16; J gene: TRBJ2-1; D gene: TRBD2; V gene: TRBV7-3; CDR3 DNA: TGTGCCAGCAGCTCGATAGCGGGGGGGCTTATAAATGAGCAGTTCTTC; CDR3 protein: CASSSIAGGLINEQFF
clone size: NA; CDR3 length: 11; J gene: TRBJ1-4; D gene: NA; V gene: TRBV20-1; CDR3 DNA: TGCAGTGCTAGAGAAGCCCCGTCACTGTTTTTT; CDR3 protein: CSAREAPSLFF
clone size: NA; CDR3 length: 14; J gene: TRBJ2-5; D gene: TRBD1; V gene: TRBV10-2; CDR3 DNA: TGCGCCAGCAGTCAGGGGACAGTCGGTGAGACCCAGTACTTC; CDR3 protein: CASSQGTVGETQYF
clone size: few; CDR3 length: 14; J gene: TRBJ1-2; D gene: TRBD1; V gene: TRBV7-9; CDR3 DNA: TGTGCCAGCAGCCTCGGGACAGGGGGTTATGGCTACACCTTC; CDR3 protein: CASSLGTGGYGYTF
clone size: NA; CDR3 length: 17; J gene: TRBJ2-6; D gene: NA; V gene: TRBV7-3; CDR3 DNA: TGTGCCAGCAGCTTAGTTGCGCTGAGCTCTGGGGCCAACGTCCTGACTTTC; CDR3 protein: CASSLVALSSGANVLTF
clone size: NA; CDR3 length: 15; J gene: TRBJ2-3; D gene: NA; V gene: TRBV28; CDR3 DNA: TGTGCCAGCAGGGGCTGGGGGGTAGTTGCAGATACGCAGTATTTT; CDR3 protein: CASRGWGVVADTQYF
clone size: NA; CDR3 length: 14; J gene: TRBJ2-7; D gene: NA; V gene: TRBV27; CDR3 DNA: TGTGCCAGCAGTTCCTCAGGGCAAACCTACGAGCAGTACTTC; CDR3 protein: CASSSSGQTYEQYF
clone size: NA; CDR3 length: 16; J gene: TRBJ2-6; D gene: TRBD1; V gene: TRBV2; CDR3 DNA: TGTGGAACCAACGACAGGGGGCGAGCTGGGGCCAACGTCCTGACTTTC; CDR3 protein: CGTNDRGRAGANVLTF
clone size: NA; CDR3 length: 12; J gene: TRBJ1-1; D gene: NA; V gene: TRBV10-2; CDR3 DNA: TGCGCCAGCAGTGAGTCGGGCGCTTACGCTTTCTTT; CDR3 protein: CASSESGAYAFF
clone size: NA; CDR3 length: 15; J gene: TRBJ1-6; D gene: TRBD1; V gene: TRBV11-2; CDR3 DNA: TGTGCCAGCAGCTTTGCCGGGACAGGGAATTCACCCCTCCACTTT; CDR3 protein: CASSFAGTGNSPLHF
clone size: NA; CDR3 length: 15; J gene: TRBJ2-3; D gene: TRBD1; V gene: TRBV11-2; CDR3 DNA: TGTGCCAGCAGCCCTGCGGGACAGGGAACAGATACGCAGTATTTT; CDR3 protein: CASSPAGQGTDTQYF
clone size: few; CDR3 length: 13; J gene: TRBJ1-1; D gene: NA; V gene: TRBV7-2; CDR3 DNA: TGTGCCAGCAGCTCTATGCAGGACACTGAAGCTTTCTTT; CDR3 protein: CASSSMQDTEAFF
clone size: NA; CDR3 length: 11; J gene: TRBJ2-7; D gene: NA; V gene: TRBV19; CDR3 DNA: TGTGCCAGTAGTTCCGAGTACGAGCAGTACTTC; CDR3 protein: CASSSEYEQYF
clone size: NA; CDR3 length: 14; J gene: TRBJ1-2; D gene: NA; V gene: TRBV27; CDR3 DNA: TGTGCCAGCAGTTTAAACACAAACCTTCCAGGCTACACCTTC; CDR3 protein: CASSLNTNLPGYTF
clone size: NA; CDR3 length: 13; J gene: TRBJ1-3; D gene: NA; V gene: TRBV7-9; CDR3 DNA: TGTGCCAGCAGCTTATCGAGTGGAAACACCATATATTTT; CDR3 protein: CASSLSSGNTIYF
clone size: NA; CDR3 length: 14; J gene: TRBJ2-5; D gene: NA; V gene: TRBV7-2; CDR3 DNA: TGTGCCAGCAGCTTAGAGTCGAGGGAAGAGACCCAGTACTTC; CDR3 protein: CASSLESREETQYF
clone size: NA; CDR3 length: 15; J gene: TRBJ1-1; D gene: NA; V gene: TRBV11-2; CDR3 DNA: TGTGCCAGCAAAAGGACAAATCCTCAGAACACTGAAGCTTTCTTT; CDR3 protein: CASKRTNPQNTEAFF
clone size: NA; CDR3 length: 16; J gene: TRBJ2-2; D gene: NA; V gene: TRBV12-5; CDR3 DNA: TGTGCTAGTGGTTTGGGTTCCGGCTGGAGCACCGGGGAGCTGTTTTTT; CDR3 protein: CASGLGSGWSTGELFF
clone size: NA; CDR3 length: 16; J gene: TRBJ2-3; D gene: NA; V gene: TRBV25-1; CDR3 DNA: TGTGCCAGCAGTGAACCAGGAGACAGGAGCGCAGATACGCAGTATTTT; CDR3 protein: CASSEPGDRSADTQYF
clone size: NA; CDR3 length: 17; J gene: TRBJ1-4; D gene: TRBD1; V gene: TRBV19; CDR3 DNA: TGTGCCAGTAGTCCCCGGGACAGGCGGACCCATCAGGAAAAACTGTTTTTT; CDR3 protein: CASSPRDRRTHQEKLFF
clone size: few; CDR3 length: 16; J gene: TRBJ2-5; D gene: TRBD2; V gene: TRBV9; CDR3 DNA: TGTGCCAGCAGCACCTCAGCGGGGGGGCCACAAGAGACCCAGTACTTC; CDR3 protein: CASSTSAGGPQETQYF
clone size: NA; CDR3 length: 15; J gene: TRBJ1-2; D gene: NA; V gene: TRBV18; CDR3 DNA: TGTGCCAGCTCACCAGGGCCAGGGGAAAGCTATGGCTACACCTTC; CDR3 protein: CASSPGPGESYGYTF
clone size: NA; CDR3 length: 13; J gene: TRBJ2-1; D gene: NA; V gene: TRBV2; CDR3 DNA: TGTGCCAGCGGAGGGGGCCCCTACAATGAGCAGTTCTTC; CDR3 protein: CASGGGPYNEQFF
clone size: NA; CDR3 length: 13; J gene: TRBJ1-1; D gene: NA; V gene: TRBV28; CDR3 DNA: TGTGCCAGCACAGGGATCATGAACACTGAAGCTTTCTTT; CDR3 protein: CASTGIMNTEAFF
clone size: NA; CDR3 length: 16; J gene: TRBJ2-1; D gene: TRBD1; V gene: TRBV11-1; CDR3 DNA: TGTGCCAGCAGCTCTGACCCGCAGGGGGTGGGAAATGAGCAGTTCTTC; CDR3 protein: CASSSDPQGVGNEQFF
clone size: few; CDR3 length: 15; J gene: TRBJ2-3; D gene: TRBD2; V gene: TRBV11-2; CDR3 DNA: TGTGCCAGCAGCTTAGATCTGAGCGGGGGTGAAACGCAGTATTTT; CDR3 protein: CASSLDLSGGETQYF
clone size: NA; CDR3 length: 15; J gene: TRBJ2-7; D gene: NA; V gene: TRBV21-1; CDR3 DNA: TGTGCCAGCAGCAAGAAATCCAGGGTCACCTACGAGCAGTACTTC; CDR3 protein: CASSKKSRVTYEQYF
clone size: NA; CDR3 length: 16; J gene: TRBJ1-5; D gene: TRBD1; V gene: TRBV5-5; CDR3 DNA: TGTGCCAGCAGCTCCGGACAGGGCCTTACAAATCAGCCCCAGCATTTT; CDR3 protein: CASSSGQGLTNQPQHF
clone size: NA; CDR3 length: 13; J gene: TRBJ2-5; D gene: NA; V gene: TRBV6-5; CDR3 DNA: TGTGCCAGCACCGAGGGGGGGCGGGGGACCCAGTACTTC; CDR3 protein: CASTEGGRGTQYF
clone size: once; CDR3 length: 18; J gene: TRBJ2-3; D gene: TRBD2; V gene: TRBV29-1; CDR3 DNA: TGCAGCGTTGACTCAAAACTTGTAGCGGGGGGCCGCACAGATACGCAGTATTTT; CDR3 protein: CSVDSKLVAGGRTDTQYF
clone size: NA; CDR3 length: 15; J gene: TRBJ2-5; D gene: TRBD2; V gene: TRBV6-5; CDR3 DNA: TGTGCCAGCAGGACTAGCGGGGGGGCCTTAGAGACCCAGTACTTC; CDR3 protein: CASRTSGGALETQYF
clone size: NA; CDR3 length: 17; J gene: TRBJ2-3; D gene: NA; V gene: TRBV9; CDR3 DNA: TGTGCCAGCAGCGTAGAGTTTCCGGGGGACGACACAGATACGCAGTATTTT; CDR3 protein: CASSVEFPGDDTDTQYF